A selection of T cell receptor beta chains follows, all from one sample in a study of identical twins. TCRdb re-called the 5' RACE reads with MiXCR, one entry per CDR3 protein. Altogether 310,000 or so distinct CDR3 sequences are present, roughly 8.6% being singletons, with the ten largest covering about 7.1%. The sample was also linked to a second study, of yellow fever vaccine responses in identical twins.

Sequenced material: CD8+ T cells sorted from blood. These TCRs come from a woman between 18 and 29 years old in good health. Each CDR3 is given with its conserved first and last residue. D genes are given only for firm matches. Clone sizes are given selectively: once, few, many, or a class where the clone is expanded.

CASSQDLAGNGNEQFF	TGTGCCAGCAGCCAAGATCTAGCGGGAAACGGGAATGAGCAGTTCTTC	TRBD2	TRBV3-1	TRBJ2-1	.
CASSEILFYEQYF	TGTGCCAGCAGCGAAATCTTATTCTACGAGCAGTACTTC	.	TRBV7-9	TRBJ2-7	.
CSVLRNEQFF	TGCAGCGTTCTGAGGAATGAGCAGTTCTTC	.	TRBV29-1	TRBJ2-1	many
CASSFGGPGSYEQYF	TGCGCCAGCAGCTTTGGGGGGCCCGGCTCCTACGAGCAGTACTTC	.	TRBV5-1	TRBJ2-7	few
CASSQEFPGTVSYEQYF	TGTGCCAGCAGCCAAGAGTTTCCCGGGACAGTCTCCTACGAGCAGTACTTC	TRBD1	TRBV4-2	TRBJ2-7	few
CAISDPGLAADSYNEQFF	TGTGCCATCAGTGACCCAGGACTAGCGGCGGATTCCTACAATGAGCAGTTCTTC	TRBD2	TRBV10-3	TRBJ2-1	many
CASSLRRGTYNEQFF	TGCGCCAGCAGCTTGCGGCGGGGGACCTACAATGAGCAGTTCTTC	TRBD2	TRBV5-1	TRBJ2-1	many
CASSPWVVAENTGELFF	TGCGCCAGCAGCCCCTGGGTGGTAGCGGAGAACACCGGGGAGCTGTTTTTT	.	TRBV5-1	TRBJ2-2	many
CATREGQAKTQYF	TGTGCCACCAGGGAGGGACAGGCGAAGACCCAGTACTTC	TRBD1	TRBV24-1	TRBJ2-5	.
CSARANSGIPNEQFF	TGCAGTGCTAGGGCTAATAGCGGGATCCCCAATGAGCAGTTCTTC	TRBD2	TRBV20-1	TRBJ2-1	few
CANTISGQGYHQPQHF	TGTGCCAACACCATTTCAGGACAGGGTTATCATCAGCCCCAGCATTTT	TRBD1	TRBV12-3/TRBV12-4	TRBJ1-5	many
CASSQDSLGPTYEQYF	TGCGCCAGCAGCCAAGATAGTCTGGGCCCCACCTACGAGCAGTACTTC	.	TRBV4-3	TRBJ2-7	many
CASSTNRDRVGEQYF	TGTGCCAGCAGCACTAACCGTGACAGGGTGGGCGAGCAGTACTTC	TRBD1	TRBV28	TRBJ2-7	few
CALRDSLYDEQFF	TGTGCCTTGAGGGACAGCCTTTATGATGAGCAGTTCTTC	TRBD1	TRBV10-3	TRBJ2-1	many
CSVIPGQGSSEKLFF	TGCAGCGTTATTCCGGGACAGGGGTCTTCGGAAAAACTGTTTTTT	TRBD1	TRBV29-1	TRBJ1-4	many
CASSLLAVSSYEQYF	TGTGCCAGCAGTTTATTGGCAGTCAGCTCCTACGAGCAGTACTTC	.	TRBV28	TRBJ2-7	many
CASSRTGLPEAFF	TGTGCCAGCAGCAGGACAGGGCTTCCTGAAGCTTTCTTT	TRBD1	TRBV12-3/TRBV12-4	TRBJ1-1	many
CASSQRQNTGELFF	TGTGCCAGCAGCCAAAGACAGAACACCGGGGAGCTGTTTTTT	.	TRBV6-1	TRBJ2-2	many
CASSIYLAGEQYF	TGTGCCAGTAGTATATATCTAGCAGGCGAGCAGTACTTC	.	TRBV19	TRBJ2-7	.
CSVEVVGGSYEQYF	TGCAGCGTTGAAGTAGTCGGCGGCAGCTACGAGCAGTACTTC	.	TRBV29-1	TRBJ2-7	many
CASSNSGTDNEQFF	TGTGCCAGCAGTAATAGCGGGACCGACAATGAGCAGTTCTTC	TRBD2	TRBV28	TRBJ2-1	.
CASSNRGHGYEQYF	TGTGCCAGCAGCAACAGGGGGCATGGCTACGAGCAGTACTTC	TRBD1	TRBV3-1	TRBJ2-7	few
CATSDSGLAGGRVADTQYF	TGTGCCACCAGTGATTCGGGACTAGCGGGAGGGCGGGTCGCAGATACGCAGTATTTT	TRBD2	TRBV24-1	TRBJ2-3	.
CASSQVIGEPSQETQYF	TGTGCCAGCAGCCAAGTGATAGGGGAACCGAGTCAAGAGACCCAGTACTTC	.	TRBV4-2	TRBJ2-5	.
CASSWVSGANVLTF	TGTGCCAGCAGCTGGGTCTCTGGGGCCAACGTCCTGACTTTC	.	TRBV7-9	TRBJ2-6	many
CSVLGGAAYGYTF	TGCAGCGTCTTAGGGGGGGCTGCCTATGGCTACACCTTC	.	TRBV29-1	TRBJ1-2	.
CASRTGTGVNTEAFF	TGTGCCAGCAGAACCGGGACAGGGGTGAACACTGAAGCTTTCTTT	TRBD1	TRBV6-1	TRBJ1-1	.
CASSVSRDYNSPLHF	TGTGCCAGCAGCGTATCAAGGGATTATAATTCACCCCTCCACTTT	.	TRBV9	TRBJ1-6	.
CASSFSGSTYEQYF	TGTGCCAGCAGTTTCTCCGGGTCTACCTACGAGCAGTACTTC	.	TRBV27	TRBJ2-7	many
CSALGGIETQYF	TGCAGCGCTTTAGGGGGGATCGAGACCCAGTACTTC	.	TRBV29-1	TRBJ2-5	.
CASSYSAPPGELFF	TGTGCCAGCAGTTACTCGGCGCCCCCCGGGGAGCTGTTTTTT	.	TRBV6-2/TRBV6-3	TRBJ2-2	few
CASSGTQSRWDEQYF	TGTGCCAGCAGTGGGACACAAAGTCGTTGGGACGAGCAGTACTTC	.	TRBV25-1	TRBJ2-7	few
CASSLGRNQPQHF	TGTGCCAGCAGTTTGGGCAGAAATCAGCCCCAGCATTTT	.	TRBV28	TRBJ1-5	many
CASSLWREEIDTQYF	TGTGCCAGCAGTTTATGGCGGGAGGAAATAGATACGCAGTATTTT	TRBD2	TRBV28	TRBJ2-3	.
CASSYSRGSDYNEQFF	TGTGCCAGCAGTTACTCGAGAGGGAGCGACTACAATGAGCAGTTCTTC	.	TRBV6-2/TRBV6-3	TRBJ2-1	few
CSVSGAEPYEQYF	TGCAGTGTTTCCGGGGCAGAGCCCTACGAGCAGTACTTC	.	TRBV20-1	TRBJ2-7	.
CASSQDSGTGGEKLFF	TGTGCCAGCAGCCAAGATTCCGGGACAGGGGGTGAAAAACTGTTTTTT	TRBD1	TRBV4-2	TRBJ1-4	many
CASSPIYSETQYF	TGTGCCAGCAGCCCGATCTACTCGGAGACCCAGTACTTC	.	TRBV3-1	TRBJ2-5	many
CASSQEHWEKLFF	TGCGCCAGCAGCCAAGAACACTGGGAAAAACTGTTTTTT	.	TRBV4-3	TRBJ1-4	many
CAISMSGSTYEQYF	TGTGCCATCAGTATGAGCGGGAGCACCTACGAGCAGTACTTC	TRBD2	TRBV10-3	TRBJ2-7	few
CASSLRGAGGRDDYGYTF	TGTGCCAGCAGCCTGCGTGGGGCAGGGGGCAGAGATGACTATGGCTACACCTTC	TRBD1	TRBV3-1	TRBJ1-2	few
CASSFGKSYEQYF	TGTGCCAGCAGTTTTGGAAAATCCTACGAGCAGTACTTC	.	TRBV7-9	TRBJ2-7	many
CASIISLAGGPHEQFF	TGTGCCAGCATCATAAGCCTAGCGGGGGGGCCACATGAGCAGTTCTTC	TRBD2	TRBV12-3/TRBV12-4	TRBJ2-1	many
CASSLDMGLGEQYF	TGTGCCAGCAGCTTGGATATGGGGCTCGGAGAGCAGTACTTC	.	TRBV5-5	TRBJ2-7	few
CASGPSGVYEQYF	TGTGCCAGTGGCCCGTCGGGAGTTTACGAGCAGTACTTC	.	TRBV6-2/TRBV6-3	TRBJ2-7	few
CASSLEGLAGAWDEQYF	TGTGCCAGCAGCTTAGAGGGACTAGCGGGGGCCTGGGACGAGCAGTACTTC	TRBD2	TRBV11-2	TRBJ2-7	few
CSARDLGEALSPLHF	TGCAGTGCTAGAGATCTCGGGGAGGCCTTGTCACCCCTCCACTTT	.	TRBV20-1	TRBJ1-6	many
CASSWTGDHQPQHF	TGTGCCAGCAGTTGGACAGGTGATCATCAGCCCCAGCATTTT	TRBD1	TRBV27	TRBJ1-5	.
CATSRNPTGGNEQFF	TGTGCCACCAGCCGGAACCCGACAGGGGGAAATGAGCAGTTCTTC	TRBD1	TRBV15	TRBJ2-1	.
CASSSGAGGYYEQYF	TGTGCCAGCAGCTCTGGGGCGGGGGGCTACTACGAGCAGTACTTC	TRBD2	TRBV27	TRBJ2-7	.
CASSQRTSGGRPTDTQYF	TGTGCCAGCAGTCAAAGGACTAGCGGGGGTCGACCCACAGATACGCAGTATTTT	TRBD2	TRBV27	TRBJ2-3	few
CASLRRSGVWETQYF	TGTGCCAGCTTACGCCGCTCGGGGGTCTGGGAGACCCAGTACTTC	.	TRBV27	TRBJ2-5	.
CSASLFLLDSSYEQYF	TGCAGTGCTAGTCTTTTCCTTTTAGACAGCTCCTACGAGCAGTACTTC	.	TRBV20-1	TRBJ2-7	few
CATSRDMRGGMETQYF	TGTGCCACCAGCAGAGACATGCGGGGGGGCATGGAGACCCAGTACTTC	TRBD2	TRBV15	TRBJ2-5	few
CSAKLADSSYEQYF	TGCAGTGCTAAACTAGCGGATAGCTCCTACGAGCAGTACTTC	TRBD2	TRBV20-1	TRBJ2-7	few
CASSYKYNEQFF	TGTGCCAGCAGCTATAAATACAATGAGCAGTTCTTC	.	TRBV7-8	TRBJ2-1	few
CASSQDQGGTYGYTF	TGTGCCAGCAGCCAAGATCAGGGAGGCACTTATGGCTACACCTTC	.	TRBV3-1	TRBJ1-2	.
CSARDLARLYGYTF	TGCAGTGCTAGAGATCTGGCGAGACTCTATGGCTACACCTTC	.	TRBV20-1	TRBJ1-2	few
CATSGGTEAFF	TGTGCCACGAGTGGGGGTACTGAAGCTTTCTTT	.	TRBV24-1	TRBJ1-1	.
CASSLAGPGGYDNEQFF	TGTGCCAGCAGCTTGGCAGGTCCAGGGGGCTACGACAATGAGCAGTTCTTC	TRBD1	TRBV5-5	TRBJ2-1	many